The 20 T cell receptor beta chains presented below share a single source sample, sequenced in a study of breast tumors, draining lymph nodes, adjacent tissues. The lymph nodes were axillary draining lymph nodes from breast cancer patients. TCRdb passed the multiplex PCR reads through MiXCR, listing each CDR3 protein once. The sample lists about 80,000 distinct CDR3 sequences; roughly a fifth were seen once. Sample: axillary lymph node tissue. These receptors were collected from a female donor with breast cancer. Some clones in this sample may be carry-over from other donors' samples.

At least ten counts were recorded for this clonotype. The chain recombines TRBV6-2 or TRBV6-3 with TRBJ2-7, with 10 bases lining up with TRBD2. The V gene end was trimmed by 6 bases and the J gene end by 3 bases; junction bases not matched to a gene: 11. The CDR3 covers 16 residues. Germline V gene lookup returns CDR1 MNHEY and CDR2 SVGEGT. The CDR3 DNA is TGTGCCAGCAGCTCCACCATCGGACTAGCGGTCTACGAGCAGTACTTC. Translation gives CASSSTIGLAVYEQYF.

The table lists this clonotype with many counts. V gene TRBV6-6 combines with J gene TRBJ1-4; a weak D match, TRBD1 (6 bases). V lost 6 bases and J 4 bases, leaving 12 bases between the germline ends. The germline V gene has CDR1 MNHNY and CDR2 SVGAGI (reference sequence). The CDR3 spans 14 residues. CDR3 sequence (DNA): TGTGCCAGCAGCCCCGGGACAAATAATGAAAAACTGTTTTTT. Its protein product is CASSPGTNNEKLFF.

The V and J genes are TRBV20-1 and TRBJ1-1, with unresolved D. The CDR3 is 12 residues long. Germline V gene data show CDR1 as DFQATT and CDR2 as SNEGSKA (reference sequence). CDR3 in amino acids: CRYQNFNTEAFF. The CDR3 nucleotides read TGCAGGTACCAGAACTTTAACACTGAAGCTTTCTTT.

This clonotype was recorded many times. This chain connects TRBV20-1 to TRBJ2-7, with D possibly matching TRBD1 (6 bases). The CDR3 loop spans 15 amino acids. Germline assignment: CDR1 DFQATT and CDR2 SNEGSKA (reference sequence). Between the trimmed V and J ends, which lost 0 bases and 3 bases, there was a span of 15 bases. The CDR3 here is CSARDPIRGLYEQYF. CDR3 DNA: TGCAGTGCTAGAGATCCAATCAGGGGTCTCTACGAGCAGTACTTC.

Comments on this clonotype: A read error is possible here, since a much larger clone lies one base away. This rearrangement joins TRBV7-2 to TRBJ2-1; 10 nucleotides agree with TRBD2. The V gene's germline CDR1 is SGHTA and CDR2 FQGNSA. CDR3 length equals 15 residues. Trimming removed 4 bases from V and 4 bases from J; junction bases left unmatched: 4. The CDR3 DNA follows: TGTGCCAGCAGCTCAACTAGCGGGAAGTACAATGAGCAGTTCTTC. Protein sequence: CASSSTSGKYNEQFF.

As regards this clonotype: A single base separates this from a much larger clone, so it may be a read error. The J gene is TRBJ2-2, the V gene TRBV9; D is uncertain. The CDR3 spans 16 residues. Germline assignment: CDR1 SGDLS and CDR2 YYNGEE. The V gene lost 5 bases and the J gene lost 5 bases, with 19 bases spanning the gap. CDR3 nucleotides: TGTGCCAGCAGGATCCCGGTCTACCCTTCTACCGGGGAGCTGTTTTTT. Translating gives CASRIPVYPSTGELFF.

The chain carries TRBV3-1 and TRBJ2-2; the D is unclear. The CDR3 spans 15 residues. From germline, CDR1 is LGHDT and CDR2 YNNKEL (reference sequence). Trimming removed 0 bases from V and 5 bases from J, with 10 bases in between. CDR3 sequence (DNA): TGTGCCAGCAGCCAAGAGGGCCGCGGAACCGGGGAGCTGTTTTTT. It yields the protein CASSQEGRGTGELFF.

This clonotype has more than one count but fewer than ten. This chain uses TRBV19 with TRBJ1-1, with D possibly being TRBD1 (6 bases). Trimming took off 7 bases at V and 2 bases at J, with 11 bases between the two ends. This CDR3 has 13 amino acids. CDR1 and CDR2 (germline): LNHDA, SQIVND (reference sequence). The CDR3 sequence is CASKRTVNTEAFF. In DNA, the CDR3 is TGTGCCAGTAAGAGGACAGTAAACACTGAAGCTTTCTTT.

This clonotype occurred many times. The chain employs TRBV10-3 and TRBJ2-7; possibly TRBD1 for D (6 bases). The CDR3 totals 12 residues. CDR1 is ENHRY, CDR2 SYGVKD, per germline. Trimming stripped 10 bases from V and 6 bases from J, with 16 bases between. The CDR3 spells CATRTDGSEQYF. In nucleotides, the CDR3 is TGTGCCACGAGGACAGATGGGTCCGAGCAGTACTTC.

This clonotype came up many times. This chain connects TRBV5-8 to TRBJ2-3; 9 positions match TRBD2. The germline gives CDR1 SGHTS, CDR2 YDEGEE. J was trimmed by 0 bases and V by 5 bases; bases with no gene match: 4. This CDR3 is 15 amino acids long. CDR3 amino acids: CASSSGSASTDTQYF. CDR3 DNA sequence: TGTGCCAGCAGTAGCGGGAGTGCTAGCACAGATACGCAGTATTTT.

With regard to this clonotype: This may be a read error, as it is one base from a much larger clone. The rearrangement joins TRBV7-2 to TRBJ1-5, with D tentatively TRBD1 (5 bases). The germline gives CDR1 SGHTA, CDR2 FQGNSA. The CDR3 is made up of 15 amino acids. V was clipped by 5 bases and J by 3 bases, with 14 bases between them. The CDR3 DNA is TGTGCCAGCAGCCAAAGGGGAAGCACCAATCAGCCCCAGCATTTT. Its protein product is CASSQRGSTNQPQHF.

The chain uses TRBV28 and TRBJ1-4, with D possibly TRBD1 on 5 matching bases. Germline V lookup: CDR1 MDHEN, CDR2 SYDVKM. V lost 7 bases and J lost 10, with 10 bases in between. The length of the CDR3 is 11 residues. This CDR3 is CASTKRGKLFF. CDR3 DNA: TGTGCCAGCACTAAGAGGGGAAAACTGTTTTTT.

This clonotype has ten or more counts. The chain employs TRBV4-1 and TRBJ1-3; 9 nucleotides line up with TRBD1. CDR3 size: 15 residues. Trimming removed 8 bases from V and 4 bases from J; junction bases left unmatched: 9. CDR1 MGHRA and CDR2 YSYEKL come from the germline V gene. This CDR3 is CASRDREFSGNTIYF. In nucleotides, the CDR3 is TGCGCCAGCCGGGACAGGGAGTTTTCAGGAAACACCATATATTTT.

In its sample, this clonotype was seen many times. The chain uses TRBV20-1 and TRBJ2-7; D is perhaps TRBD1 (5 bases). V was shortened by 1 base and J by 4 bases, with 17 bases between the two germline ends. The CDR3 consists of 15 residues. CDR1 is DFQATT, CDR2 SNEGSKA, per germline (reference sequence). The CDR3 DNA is TGCAGTGCTAGAGGGCCAGGGATCGGTTCTTACGAGCAGTACTTC. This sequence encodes CSARGPGIGSYEQYF.

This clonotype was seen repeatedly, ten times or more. This chain's CDR3 is CSLRSGGVTGQFF. Written as DNA, the CDR3 is TGCAGTCTCCGGTCCGGGGGCGTGACAGGGCAGTTCTTC. The chain employs TRBV20-1 and TRBJ2-1; either TRBD1 or TRBD2 may supply D (6 bases each). The CDR3 runs to 13 residues. V was clipped by 8 bases and J by 12 bases, with 23 bases between them. Germline lookup yields CDR1 DFQATT and CDR2 SNEGSKA (reference sequence).

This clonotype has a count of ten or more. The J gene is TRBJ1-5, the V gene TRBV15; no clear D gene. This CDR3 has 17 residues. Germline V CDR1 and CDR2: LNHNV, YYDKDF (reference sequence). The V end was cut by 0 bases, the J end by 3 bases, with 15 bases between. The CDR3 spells CATSRELADAYNQPQHF. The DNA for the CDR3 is TGTGCCACCAGCAGAGAATTGGCCGACGCTTACAATCAGCCCCAGCATTTT.

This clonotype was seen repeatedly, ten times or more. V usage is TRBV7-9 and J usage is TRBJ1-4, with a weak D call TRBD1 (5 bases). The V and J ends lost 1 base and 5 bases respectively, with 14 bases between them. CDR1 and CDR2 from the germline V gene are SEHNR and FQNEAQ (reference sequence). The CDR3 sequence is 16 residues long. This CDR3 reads CASSLVEGSGNEKLFF. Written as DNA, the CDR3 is TGTGCCAGCAGCTTAGTGGAGGGTTCAGGGAATGAAAAACTGTTTTTT.

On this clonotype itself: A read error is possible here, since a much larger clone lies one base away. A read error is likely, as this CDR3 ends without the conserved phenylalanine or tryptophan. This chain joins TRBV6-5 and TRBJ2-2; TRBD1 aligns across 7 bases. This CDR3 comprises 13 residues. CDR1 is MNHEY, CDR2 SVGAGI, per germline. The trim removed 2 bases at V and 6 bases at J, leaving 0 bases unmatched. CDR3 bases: TGTGCCAGCAGTTACAGGGGGCCCGGGGAGCTGTTTTCT. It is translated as CASSYRGPGELFS.

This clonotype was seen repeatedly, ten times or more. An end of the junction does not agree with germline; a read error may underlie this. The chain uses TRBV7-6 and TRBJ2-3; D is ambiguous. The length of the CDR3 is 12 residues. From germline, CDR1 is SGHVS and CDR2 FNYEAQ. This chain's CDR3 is CANSSRTDTQYF. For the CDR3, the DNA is TGTGCCAACAGCTCCCGCACAGATACGCAGTATTTT.

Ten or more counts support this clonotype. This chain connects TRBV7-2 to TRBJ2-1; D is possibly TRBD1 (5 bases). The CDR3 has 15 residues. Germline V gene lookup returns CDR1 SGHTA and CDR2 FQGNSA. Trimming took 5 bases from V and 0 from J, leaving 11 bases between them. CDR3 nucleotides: TGTGCCAGCAGCCAGACAGAGAACTCCTACAATGAGCAGTTCTTC. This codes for CASSQTENSYNEQFF.